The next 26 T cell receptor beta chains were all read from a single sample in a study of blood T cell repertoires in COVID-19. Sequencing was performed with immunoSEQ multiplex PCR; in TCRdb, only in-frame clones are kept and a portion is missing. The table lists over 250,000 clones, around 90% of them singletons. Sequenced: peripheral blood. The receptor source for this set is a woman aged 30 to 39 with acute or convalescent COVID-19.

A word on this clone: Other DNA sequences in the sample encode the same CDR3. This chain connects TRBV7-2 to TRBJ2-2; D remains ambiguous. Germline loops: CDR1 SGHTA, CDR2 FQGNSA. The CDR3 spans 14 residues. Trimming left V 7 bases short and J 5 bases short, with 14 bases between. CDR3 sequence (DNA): TGTGCCAGCACCCTAGTCTTCGGGACCGGGGAGCTGTTTTTT. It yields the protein CASTLVFGTGELFF.

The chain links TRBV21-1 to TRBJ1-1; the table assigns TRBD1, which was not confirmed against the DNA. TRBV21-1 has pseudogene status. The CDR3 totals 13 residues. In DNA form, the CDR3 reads TGTGCCAGCAGCAAAAACAGGGTCCCTGAAGCTTTCTTT. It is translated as CASSKNRVPEAFF.

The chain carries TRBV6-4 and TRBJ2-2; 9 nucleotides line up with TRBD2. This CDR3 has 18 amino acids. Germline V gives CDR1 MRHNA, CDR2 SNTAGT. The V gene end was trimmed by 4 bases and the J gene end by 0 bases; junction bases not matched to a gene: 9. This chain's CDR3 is CASSAHRLAAANTGELFF. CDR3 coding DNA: TGTGCCAGCAGTGCCCATCGACTAGCGGCCGCGAACACCGGGGAGCTGTTTTTT.

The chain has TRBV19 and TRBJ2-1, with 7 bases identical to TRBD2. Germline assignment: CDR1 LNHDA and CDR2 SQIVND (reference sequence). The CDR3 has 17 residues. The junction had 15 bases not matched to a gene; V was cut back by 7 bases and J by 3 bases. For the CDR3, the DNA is TGTGCCAGTAACGGTAGGGGAACAGCGGGACTCTACAATGAGCAGTTCTTC. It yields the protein CASNGRGTAGLYNEQFF.

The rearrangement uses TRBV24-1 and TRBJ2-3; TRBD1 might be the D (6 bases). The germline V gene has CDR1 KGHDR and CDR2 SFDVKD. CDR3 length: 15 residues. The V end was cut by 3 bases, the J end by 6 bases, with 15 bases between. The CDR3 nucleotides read TGTGCCACCAGTGATCCCAACAGGGTAGGGGATACGCAGTATTTT. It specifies CATSDPNRVGDTQYF.

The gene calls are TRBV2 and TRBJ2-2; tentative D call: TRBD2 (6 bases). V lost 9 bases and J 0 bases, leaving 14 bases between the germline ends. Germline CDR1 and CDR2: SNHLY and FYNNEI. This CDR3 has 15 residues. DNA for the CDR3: TGTGCCAGTTCCGGGGGACGTTCGAACACCGGGGAGCTGTTTTTT. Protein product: CASSGGRSNTGELFF. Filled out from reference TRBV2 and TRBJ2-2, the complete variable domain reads EPEVTQTPSHQVTQMGQEVILRCVPISNHLYFYWYRQILGQKVEFLVSFYNNEISEKSEIFDDQFSVERPDGSNFTLKIRSTKLEDSAMYFCASSGGRSNTGELFFGEGSRLTVL.

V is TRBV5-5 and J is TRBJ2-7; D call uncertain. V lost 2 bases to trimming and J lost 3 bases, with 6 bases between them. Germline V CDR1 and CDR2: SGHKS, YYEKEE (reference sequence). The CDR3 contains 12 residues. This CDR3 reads CASSLQLYEQYF. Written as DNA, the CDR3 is TGTGCCAGCAGCTTACAGCTCTACGAGCAGTACTTC.

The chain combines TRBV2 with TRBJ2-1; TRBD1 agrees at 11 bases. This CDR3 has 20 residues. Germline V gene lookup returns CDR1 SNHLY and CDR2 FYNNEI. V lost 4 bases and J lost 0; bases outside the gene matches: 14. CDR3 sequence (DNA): TGTGCCAGCAGTGGGCCCGGGACAGGGGGAAATGCCACCTCCTACAATGAGCAGTTCTTC. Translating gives CASSGPGTGGNATSYNEQFF.

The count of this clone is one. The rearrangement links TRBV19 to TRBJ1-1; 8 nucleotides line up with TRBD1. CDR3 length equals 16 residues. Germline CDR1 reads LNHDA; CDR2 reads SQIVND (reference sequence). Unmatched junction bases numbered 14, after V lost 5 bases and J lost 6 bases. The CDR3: CASSARTGTGAAEAFF. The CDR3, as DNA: TGTGCCAGTAGTGCCCGGACAGGGACCGGAGCCGCTGAAGCTTTCTTT.

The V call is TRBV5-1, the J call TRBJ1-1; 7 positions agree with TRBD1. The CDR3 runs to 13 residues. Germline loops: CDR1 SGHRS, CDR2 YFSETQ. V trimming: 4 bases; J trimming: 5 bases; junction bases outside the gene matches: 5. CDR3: CASSREGATEAFF. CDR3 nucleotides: TGCGCCAGCAGCCGTGAGGGGGCAACTGAAGCTTTCTTT.

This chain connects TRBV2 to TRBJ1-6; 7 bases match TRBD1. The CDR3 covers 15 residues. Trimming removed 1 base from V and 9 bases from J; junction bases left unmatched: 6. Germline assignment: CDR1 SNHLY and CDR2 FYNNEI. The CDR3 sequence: CASSEDRGRVSPLHF. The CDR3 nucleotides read TGTGCCAGCAGTGAAGACAGGGGTAGAGTTTCACCCCTCCACTTT. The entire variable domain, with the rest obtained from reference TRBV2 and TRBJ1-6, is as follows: EPEVTQTPSHQVTQMGQEVILRCVPISNHLYFYWYRQILGQKVEFLVSFYNNEISEKSEIFDDQFSVERPDGSNFTLKIRSTKLEDSAMYFCASSEDRGRVSPLHFGNGTRLTVT.

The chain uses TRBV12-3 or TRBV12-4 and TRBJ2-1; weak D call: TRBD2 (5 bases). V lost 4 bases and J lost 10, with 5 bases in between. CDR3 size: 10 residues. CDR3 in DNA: TGTGCCAGCAGTTCGGGGGAGCAGTTCTTC. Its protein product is CASSSGEQFF.

CDR3 nucleotide sequence: TGCAGCGTTGTCAAGCGGGGAACTGAGCAGTTCTTC. Its protein product is CSVVKRGTEQFF. The chain carries TRBV29-1 and TRBJ2-1, with 7 bases aligning to TRBD2. J was trimmed by 9 bases and V by 4 bases; bases with no gene match: 6. The CDR3 consists of 12 residues. In germline, CDR1 is SQVTM, CDR2 ANQGSEA.

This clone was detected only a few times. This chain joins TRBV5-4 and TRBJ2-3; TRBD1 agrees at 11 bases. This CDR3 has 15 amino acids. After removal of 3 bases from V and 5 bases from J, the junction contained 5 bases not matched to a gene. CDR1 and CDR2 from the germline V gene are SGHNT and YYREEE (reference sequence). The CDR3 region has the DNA TGTGCCAGCAGCTCTTGGACAGGGGGCGAAGATACGCAGTATTTT. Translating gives CASSSWTGGEDTQYF.

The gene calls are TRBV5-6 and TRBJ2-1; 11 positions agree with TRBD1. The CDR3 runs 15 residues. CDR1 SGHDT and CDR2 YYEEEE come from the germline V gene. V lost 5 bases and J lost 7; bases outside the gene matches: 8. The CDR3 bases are TGTGCCAGCAGACGACCCGGACAGGGGGCGAATGAGCAGTTCTTC. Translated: CASRRPGQGANEQFF. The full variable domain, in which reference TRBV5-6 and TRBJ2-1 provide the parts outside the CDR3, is DAGVTQSPTHLIKTRGQQVTLRCSPKSGHDTVSWYQQALGQGPQFIFQYYEEEERQRGNFPDRFSGHQFPNYSSELNVNALLLGDSALYLCASRRPGQGANEQFFGPGTRLTVL.

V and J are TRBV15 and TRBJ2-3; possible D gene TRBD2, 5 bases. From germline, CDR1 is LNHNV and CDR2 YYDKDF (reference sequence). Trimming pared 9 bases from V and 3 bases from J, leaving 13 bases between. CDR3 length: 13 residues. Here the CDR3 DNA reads TGTGCCACAGCCGTAGGCGGGACAGATACGCAGTATTTT. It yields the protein CATAVGGTDTQYF.

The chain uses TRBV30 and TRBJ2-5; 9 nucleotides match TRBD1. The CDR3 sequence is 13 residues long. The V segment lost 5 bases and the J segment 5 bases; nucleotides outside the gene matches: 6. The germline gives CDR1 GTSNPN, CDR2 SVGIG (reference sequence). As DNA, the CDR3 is TGTGCCTGGGGACAGGGGATTGTGGAGACCCAGTACTTC. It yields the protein CAWGQGIVETQYF.

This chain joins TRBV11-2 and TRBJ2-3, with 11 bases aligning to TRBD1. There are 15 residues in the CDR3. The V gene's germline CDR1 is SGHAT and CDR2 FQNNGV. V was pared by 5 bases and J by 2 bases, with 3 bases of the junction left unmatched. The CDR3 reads CASSLGQGATDTQYF. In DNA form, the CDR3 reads TGTGCCAGCAGCCTAGGACAGGGGGCCACAGATACGCAGTATTTT.

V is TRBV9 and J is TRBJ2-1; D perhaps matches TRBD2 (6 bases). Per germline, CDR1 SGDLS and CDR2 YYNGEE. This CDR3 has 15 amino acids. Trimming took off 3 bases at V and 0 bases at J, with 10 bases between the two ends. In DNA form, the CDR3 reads TGTGCCAGCAGCGGACTCGGGAGCTCCTACAATGAGCAGTTCTTC. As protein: CASSGLGSSYNEQFF. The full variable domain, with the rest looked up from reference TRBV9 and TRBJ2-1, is DSGVTQTPKHLITATGQRVTLRCSPRSGDLSVYWYQQSLDQGLQFLIQYYNGEERAKGNILERFSAQQFPDLHSELNLSSLELGDSALYFCASSGLGSSYNEQFFGPGTRLTVL.

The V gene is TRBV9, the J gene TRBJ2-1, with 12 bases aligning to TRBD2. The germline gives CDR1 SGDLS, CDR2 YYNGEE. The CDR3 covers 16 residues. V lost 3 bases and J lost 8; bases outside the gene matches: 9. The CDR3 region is CASSAGTSGRYDEQFF. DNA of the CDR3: TGTGCCAGCAGCGCCGGTACTAGCGGGAGGTATGATGAGCAGTTCTTC. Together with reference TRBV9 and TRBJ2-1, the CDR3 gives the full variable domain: DSGVTQTPKHLITATGQRVTLRCSPRSGDLSVYWYQQSLDQGLQFLIQYYNGEERAKGNILERFSAQQFPDLHSELNLSSLELGDSALYFCASSAGTSGRYDEQFFGPGTRLTVL.

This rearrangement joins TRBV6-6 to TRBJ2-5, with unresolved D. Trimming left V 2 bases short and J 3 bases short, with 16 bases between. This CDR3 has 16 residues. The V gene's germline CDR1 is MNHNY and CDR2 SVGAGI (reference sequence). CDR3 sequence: CASSYRRSTVKETQYF. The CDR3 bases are TGTGCCAGCAGTTACAGGCGGAGCACGGTTAAAGAGACCCAGTACTTC.

CDR3 loop: CAWTGEGQETQYF. CDR3 nucleotide sequence: TGTGCCTGGACGGGAGAGGGGCAAGAGACCCAGTACTTC. V usage is TRBV30 and J usage is TRBJ2-5, with a weak D call TRBD2 (6 bases). Trimming pared 4 bases from V and 2 bases from J, leaving 11 bases between. The CDR3 covers 13 residues. Germline assignment: CDR1 GTSNPN and CDR2 SVGIG (reference sequence).

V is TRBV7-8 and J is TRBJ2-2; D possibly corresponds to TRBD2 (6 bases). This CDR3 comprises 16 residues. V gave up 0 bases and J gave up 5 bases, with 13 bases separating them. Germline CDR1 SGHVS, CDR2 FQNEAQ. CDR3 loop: CASSLAGRTATGELFF. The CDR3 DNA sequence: TGTGCCAGCAGCTTAGCAGGGAGGACGGCAACCGGGGAGCTGTTTTTT.

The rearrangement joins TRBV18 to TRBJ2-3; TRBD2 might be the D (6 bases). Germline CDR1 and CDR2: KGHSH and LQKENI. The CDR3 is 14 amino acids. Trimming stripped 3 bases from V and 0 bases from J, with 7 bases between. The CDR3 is CASSPGGSTDTQYF. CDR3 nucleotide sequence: TGTGCCAGCTCACCGGGGGGAAGCACAGATACGCAGTATTTT. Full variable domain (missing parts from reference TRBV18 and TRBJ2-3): NAGVMQNPRHLVRRRGQEARLRCSPMKGHSHVYWYRQLPEEGLKFMVYLQKENIIDESGMPKERFSAEFPKEGPSILRIQQVVRGDSAAYFCASSPGGSTDTQYFGPGTRLTVL.

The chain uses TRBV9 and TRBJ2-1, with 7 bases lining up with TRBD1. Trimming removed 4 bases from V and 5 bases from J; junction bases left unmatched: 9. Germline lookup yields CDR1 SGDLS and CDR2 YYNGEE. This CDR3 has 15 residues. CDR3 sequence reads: CASSKRQGADNEQFF. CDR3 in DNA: TGTGCCAGCAGCAAACGACAGGGCGCGGACAATGAGCAGTTCTTC.

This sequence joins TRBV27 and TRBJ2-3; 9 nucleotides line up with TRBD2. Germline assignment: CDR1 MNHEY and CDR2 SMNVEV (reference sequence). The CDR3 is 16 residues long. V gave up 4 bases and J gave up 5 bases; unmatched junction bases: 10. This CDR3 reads CASSSVGGRAVDTQYF. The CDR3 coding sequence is TGTGCCAGCAGTTCCGTCGGCGGGAGGGCCGTAGATACGCAGTATTTT.